The 7 T cell receptor beta chains below come from one sample, sequenced in a study of cytomegalovirus exposure and HLA in healthy donors. It was with 60 Vbeta and 13 Jbeta primers that the PCR ran. TCRdb keeps only in-frame clones here, not all; method: immunoSEQ multiplex PCR. The repertoire holds about 180,000 clones, with about 82% as singletons. The sequencing input was PBMCs. These receptors were obtained from a woman aged 25 to 45 in good health and CMV-seronegative.

The V call is TRBV5-1, the J call TRBJ1-2; TRBD1 is a possible D gene (5 bases). Between the trimmed V and J ends, which lost 0 bases and 9 bases, there was a span of 21 bases. This CDR3 region has 16 residues. Germline CDR1 reads SGHRS; CDR2 reads YFSETQ. This CDR3 reads CASSLDRSHSSYSYTF. Written as DNA, the CDR3 is TGCGCCAGCAGCTTGGACAGGTCCCACTCTAGTTACAGCTACACCTTC.

The count of this clone is one. The chain recombines TRBV5-6 with TRBJ2-3, with 7 bases fitting TRBD2. Looked up from germline, CDR1 is SGHDT and CDR2 is YYEEEE. The CDR3 is made up of 15 amino acids. After removal of 0 bases from V and 4 bases from J, the junction contained 5 bases not matched to a gene. CDR3 in DNA: TGTGCCAGCAGCTTGGACACCGGGGGGTCAGATACGCAGTATTTT. Amino acids: CASSLDTGGSDTQYF.

This chain links TRBV2 with TRBJ1-1; the D gene is possibly TRBD1 (5 bases). CDR3 size: 13 residues. Deletions cut 6 bases from V and 5 bases from J, with 13 bases between. Germline V gene data show CDR1 as SNHLY and CDR2 as FYNNEI. For the CDR3, the DNA is TGTGCCAGCAGGCAGTCAGGGCATACTGAAGCTTTCTTT. Protein product: CASRQSGHTEAFF.

This chain links TRBV18 with TRBJ2-2; 8 bases map to TRBD2. The ends lost 3 bases at V and 4 bases at J; junction bases unmatched: 7. Germline V gene data show CDR1 as KGHSH and CDR2 as LQKENI. The CDR3 sequence is 16 residues long. For the CDR3, the DNA is TGTGCCAGCTCACCTGCGGGGACTAGTATCACCGGGGAGCTGTTTTTT. It codes for CASSPAGTSITGELFF.

V gene TRBV7-3 combines with J gene TRBJ2-1; 9 nucleotides line up with TRBD2. With V trimmed by 4 bases and J by 7 bases, 5 bases remained unmatched. CDR1 and CDR2 (germline): SGHTA, FQGTGA. This CDR3 region has 14 residues. CDR3 sequence: CASSSAGGPNEQFF. The CDR3 region has the DNA TGTGCCAGCAGCTCCGCGGGGGGGCCTAATGAGCAGTTCTTC.

The chain carries TRBV10-3 and TRBJ1-1; D may be TRBD1 (5 bases). V lost 4 bases and J lost 0, with 12 bases in between. Looked up from germline, CDR1 is ENHRY and CDR2 is SYGVKD. The CDR3 has 15 residues. The CDR3 loop is CAISGVTAVNTEAFF. The CDR3 DNA reads as TGTGCCATCAGTGGGGTGACAGCTGTGAACACTGAAGCTTTCTTT.

The chain employs TRBV27 and TRBJ2-7, with D perhaps TRBD1 (6 bases). The CDR3 loop spans 15 amino acids. CDR1 is MNHEY, CDR2 SMNVEV, per germline (reference sequence). Deletions cut 6 bases from V and 6 bases from J, with 21 bases between. The CDR3 DNA is TGTGCCAGCAGCCTCGGAGCAGGGGCGACCGTCGAGCAGTACTTC. This encodes CASSLGAGATVEQYF.